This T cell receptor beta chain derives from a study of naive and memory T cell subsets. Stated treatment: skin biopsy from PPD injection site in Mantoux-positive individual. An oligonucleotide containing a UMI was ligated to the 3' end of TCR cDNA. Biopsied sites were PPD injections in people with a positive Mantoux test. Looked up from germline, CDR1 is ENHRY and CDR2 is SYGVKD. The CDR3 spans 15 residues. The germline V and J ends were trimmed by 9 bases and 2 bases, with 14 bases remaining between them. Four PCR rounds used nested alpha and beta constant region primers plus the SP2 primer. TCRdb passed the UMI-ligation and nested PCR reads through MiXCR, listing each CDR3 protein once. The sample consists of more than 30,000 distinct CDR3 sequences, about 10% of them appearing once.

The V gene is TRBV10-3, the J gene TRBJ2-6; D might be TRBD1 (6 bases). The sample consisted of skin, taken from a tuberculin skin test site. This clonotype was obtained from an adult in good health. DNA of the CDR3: TGTGCCATTGCGCCTGAGGGGGCTGGGGCCAACGTCCTGACTTTC. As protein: CAIAPEGAGANVLTF.